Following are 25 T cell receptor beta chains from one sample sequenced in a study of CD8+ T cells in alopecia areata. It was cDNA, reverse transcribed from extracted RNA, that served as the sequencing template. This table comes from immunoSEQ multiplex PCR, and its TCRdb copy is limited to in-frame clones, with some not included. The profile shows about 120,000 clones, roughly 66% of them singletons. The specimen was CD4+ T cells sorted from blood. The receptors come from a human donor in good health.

CDR3 protein: CSGGGLLHGELFF. DNA for the CDR3: TGCAGCGGAGGGGGTTTACTTCACGGGGAGCTGTTTTTT. The chain carries TRBV29-1 and TRBJ2-2; perhaps TRBD1 as D (6 bases). V shed 7 bases and J shed 7 bases, with 16 bases lying between them. The CDR3 is 13 residues long. Germline lookup yields CDR1 SQVTM and CDR2 ANQGSEA.

The CDR3 sequence is CAWSELSFGGNGYTF. CDR3 nucleotides: TGTGCCTGGAGTGAATTGTCATTCGGGGGCAATGGCTACACCTTC. This sequence joins TRBV30 and TRBJ1-2, with D perhaps TRBD1 (6 bases). The ends were cut back, 1 base at V and 6 bases at J, with 18 bases in the middle. The CDR3 sequence is 15 residues long. The germline gives CDR1 GTSNPN, CDR2 SVGIG (reference sequence).

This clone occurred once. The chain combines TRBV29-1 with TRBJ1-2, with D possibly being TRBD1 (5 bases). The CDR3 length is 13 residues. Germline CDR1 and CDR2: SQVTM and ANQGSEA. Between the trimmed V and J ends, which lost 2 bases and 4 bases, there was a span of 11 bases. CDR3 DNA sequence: TGCAGCGTTGAACAACAGGACTTCTATGGCTACACCTTC. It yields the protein CSVEQQDFYGYTF.

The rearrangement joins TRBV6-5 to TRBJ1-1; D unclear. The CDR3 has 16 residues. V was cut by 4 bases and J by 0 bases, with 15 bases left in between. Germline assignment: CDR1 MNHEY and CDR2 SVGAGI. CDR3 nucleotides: TGTGCCAGCAGTTCACTAGCGGGAGCTGTGAACACTGAAGCTTTCTTT. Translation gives CASSSLAGAVNTEAFF.

CDR3 sequence reads: CASSPSRGGQETQYF. The DNA of the CDR3 is TGTGCCAGCTCCCCCAGCCGGGGGGGCCAGGAGACCCAGTACTTC. The rearrangement joins TRBV5-6 to TRBJ2-5; 8 nucleotides align to TRBD2. V lost 7 bases and J lost 5; bases outside the gene matches: 13. The CDR3 spans 15 residues. The V gene's germline CDR1 is SGHDT and CDR2 YYEEEE.

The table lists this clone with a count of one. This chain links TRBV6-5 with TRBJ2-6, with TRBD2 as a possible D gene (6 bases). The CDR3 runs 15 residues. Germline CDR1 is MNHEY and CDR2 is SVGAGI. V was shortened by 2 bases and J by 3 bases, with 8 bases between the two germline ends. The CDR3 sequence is CASSYGGGGANVLTF. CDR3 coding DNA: TGTGCCAGCAGTTACGGGGGAGGTGGGGCCAACGTCCTGACTTTC.

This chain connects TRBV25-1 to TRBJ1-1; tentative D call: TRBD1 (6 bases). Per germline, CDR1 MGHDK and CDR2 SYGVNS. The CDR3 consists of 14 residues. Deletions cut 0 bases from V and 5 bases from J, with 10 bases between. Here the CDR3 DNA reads TGTGCCAGCAGTGAATATCGGCAGGGGACTGAAGCTTTCTTT. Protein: CASSEYRQGTEAFF.

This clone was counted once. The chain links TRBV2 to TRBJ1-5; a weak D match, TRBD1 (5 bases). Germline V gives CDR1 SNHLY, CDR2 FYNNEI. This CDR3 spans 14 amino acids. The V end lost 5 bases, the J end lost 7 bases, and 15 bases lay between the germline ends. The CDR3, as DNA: TGTGCCAGCAGTAATAATCCCCAGGGACAGCCCCAGCATTTT. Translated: CASSNNPQGQPQHF.

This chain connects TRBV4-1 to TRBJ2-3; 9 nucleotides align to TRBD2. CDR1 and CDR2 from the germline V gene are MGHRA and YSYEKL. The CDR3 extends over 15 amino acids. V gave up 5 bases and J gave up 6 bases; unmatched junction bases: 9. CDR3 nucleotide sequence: TGCGCCAGCAGCTCCCCAGCGGGGGGCCTTGATACGCAGTATTTT. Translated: CASSSPAGGLDTQYF.

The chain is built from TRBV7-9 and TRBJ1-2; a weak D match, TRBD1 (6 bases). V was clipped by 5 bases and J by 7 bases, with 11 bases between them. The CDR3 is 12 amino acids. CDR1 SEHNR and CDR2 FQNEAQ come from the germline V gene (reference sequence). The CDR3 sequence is CASSIETGGYTF. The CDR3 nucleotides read TGTGCCAGCAGCATCGAGACAGGTGGCTACACCTTC. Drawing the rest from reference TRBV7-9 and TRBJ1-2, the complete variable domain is DTGVSQNPRHKITKRGQNVTFRCDPISEHNRLYWYRQTLGQGPEFLTYFQNEAQLEKSRLLSDRFSAERPKGSFSTLEIQRTEQGDSAMYLCASSIETGGYTFGSGTRLTVV.

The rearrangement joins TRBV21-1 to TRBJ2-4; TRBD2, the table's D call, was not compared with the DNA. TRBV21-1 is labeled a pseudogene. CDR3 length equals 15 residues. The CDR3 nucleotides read TGTGCCAGAGACGCGAGGGGACTTGCCAAAAACATTCAGTACTTC. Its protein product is CARDARGLAKNIQYF.

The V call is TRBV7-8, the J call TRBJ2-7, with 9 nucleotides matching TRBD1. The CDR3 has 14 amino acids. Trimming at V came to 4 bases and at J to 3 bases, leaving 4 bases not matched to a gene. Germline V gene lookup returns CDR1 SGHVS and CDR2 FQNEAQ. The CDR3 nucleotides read TGTGCCAGCAGCTACGGACAGGGGTTCTACGAGCAGTACTTC. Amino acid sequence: CASSYGQGFYEQYF. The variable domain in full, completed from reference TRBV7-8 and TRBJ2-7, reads GAGVSQSPRYKVAKRGQDVALRCDPISGHVSLFWYQQALGQGPEFLTYFQNEAQLDKSGLPSDRFFAERPEGSVSTLKIQRTQQEDSAVYLCASSYGQGFYEQYFGPGTRLTVT.

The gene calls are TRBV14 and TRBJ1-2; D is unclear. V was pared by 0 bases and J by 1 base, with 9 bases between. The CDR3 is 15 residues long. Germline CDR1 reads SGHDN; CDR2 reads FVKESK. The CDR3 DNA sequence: TGTGCCAGCAGCCAAGATCGCCTGATTAACTATGGCTACACCTTC. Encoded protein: CASSQDRLINYGYTF. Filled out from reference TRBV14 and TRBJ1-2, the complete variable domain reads EAGVTQFPSHSVIEKGQTVTLRCDPISGHDNLYWYRRVMGKEIKFLLHFVKESKQDESGMPNNRFLAERTGGTYSTLKVQPAELEDSGVYFCASSQDRLINYGYTFGSGTRLTVV.

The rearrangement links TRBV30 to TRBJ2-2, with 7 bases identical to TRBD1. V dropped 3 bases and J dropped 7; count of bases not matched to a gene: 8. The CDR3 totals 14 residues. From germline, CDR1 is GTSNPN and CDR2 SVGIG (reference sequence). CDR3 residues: CAWRWGQSHGELFF. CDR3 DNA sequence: TGTGCCTGGAGATGGGGACAGTCGCACGGGGAGCTGTTTTTT.

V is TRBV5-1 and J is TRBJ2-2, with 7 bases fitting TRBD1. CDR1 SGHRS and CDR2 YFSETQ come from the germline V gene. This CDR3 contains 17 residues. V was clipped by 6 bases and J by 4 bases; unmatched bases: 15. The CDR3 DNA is TGCGCCAGCAACACTGACCCAGGACAGGCGGGCACCGGGGAGCTGTTTTTT. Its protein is CASNTDPGQAGTGELFF.

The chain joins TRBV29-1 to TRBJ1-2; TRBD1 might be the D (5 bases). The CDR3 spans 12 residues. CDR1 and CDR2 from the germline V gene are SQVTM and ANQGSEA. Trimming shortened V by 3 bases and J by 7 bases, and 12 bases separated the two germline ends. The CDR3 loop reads CSVERGPSGYTF. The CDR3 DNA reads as TGCAGCGTTGAGCGGGGACCCTCTGGCTACACCTTC.

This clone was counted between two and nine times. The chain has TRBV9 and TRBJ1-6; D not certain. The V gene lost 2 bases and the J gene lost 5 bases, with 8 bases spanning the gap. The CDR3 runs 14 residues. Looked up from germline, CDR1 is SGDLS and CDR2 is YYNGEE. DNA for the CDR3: TGTGCCAGCAGCGTTGACATTCATAATTCACCCCTCCACTTT. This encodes CASSVDIHNSPLHF. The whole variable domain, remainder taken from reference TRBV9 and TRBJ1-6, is DSGVTQTPKHLITATGQRVTLRCSPRSGDLSVYWYQQSLDQGLQFLIQYYNGEERAKGNILERFSAQQFPDLHSELNLSSLELGDSALYFCASSVDIHNSPLHFGNGTRLTVT.

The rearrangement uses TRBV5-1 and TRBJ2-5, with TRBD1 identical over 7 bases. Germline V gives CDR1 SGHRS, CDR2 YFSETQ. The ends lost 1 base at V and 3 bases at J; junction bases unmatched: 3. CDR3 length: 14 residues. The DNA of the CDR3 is TGCGCCAGCAGCTTGACAGGGGTGGAAGAGACCCAGTACTTC. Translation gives CASSLTGVEETQYF.

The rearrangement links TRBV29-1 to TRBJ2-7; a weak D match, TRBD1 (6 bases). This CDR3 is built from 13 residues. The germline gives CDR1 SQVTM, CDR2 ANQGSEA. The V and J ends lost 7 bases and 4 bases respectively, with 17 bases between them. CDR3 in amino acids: CSGGQGSLYEQYF. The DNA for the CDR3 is TGCAGCGGGGGGCAGGGCAGCCTTTACGAGCAGTACTTC.

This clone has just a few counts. CDR3 amino acids: CASSYVGTAGDEQYF. CDR3 sequence (DNA): TGCGCCAGCAGCTACGTGGGGACTGCTGGAGACGAGCAGTACTTC. The chain employs TRBV5-1 and TRBJ2-7, with D maybe TRBD2 (6 bases). Per the germline V gene, CDR1 is SGHRS and CDR2 is YFSETQ. The CDR3 is 15 residues long. V was clipped by 3 bases and J by 5 bases, with 18 bases between them.

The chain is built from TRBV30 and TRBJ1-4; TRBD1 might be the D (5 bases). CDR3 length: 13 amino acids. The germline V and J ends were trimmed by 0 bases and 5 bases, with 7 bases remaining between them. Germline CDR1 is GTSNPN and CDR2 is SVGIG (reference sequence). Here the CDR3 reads CAWSVRQNEKLFF. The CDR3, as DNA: TGTGCCTGGAGTGTACGACAGAATGAAAAACTGTTTTTT.

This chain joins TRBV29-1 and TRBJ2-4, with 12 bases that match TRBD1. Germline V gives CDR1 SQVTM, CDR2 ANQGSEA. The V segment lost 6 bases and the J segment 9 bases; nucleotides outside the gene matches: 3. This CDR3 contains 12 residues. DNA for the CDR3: TGCAGCGTGGGACAGGGGGCAGGCATTCAGTACTTC. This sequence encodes CSVGQGAGIQYF.

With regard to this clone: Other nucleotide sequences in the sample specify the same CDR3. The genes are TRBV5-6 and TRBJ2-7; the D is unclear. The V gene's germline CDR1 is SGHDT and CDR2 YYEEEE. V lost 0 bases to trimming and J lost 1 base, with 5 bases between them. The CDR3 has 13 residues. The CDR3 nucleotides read TGTGCCAGCAGCTTGGGCAGTTCCTACGAGCAGTACTTC. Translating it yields CASSLGSSYEQYF.

CDR3 protein: CSVAGRVTDTQYF. CDR3 bases: TGCAGCGTTGCGGGCAGGGTGACAGATACGCAGTATTTT. The genes are TRBV29-1 and TRBJ2-3; perhaps TRBD1 as D (5 bases). V lost 4 bases and J lost 3, with 11 bases in between. Germline CDR1 reads SQVTM; CDR2 reads ANQGSEA. The CDR3 loop spans 13 amino acids.

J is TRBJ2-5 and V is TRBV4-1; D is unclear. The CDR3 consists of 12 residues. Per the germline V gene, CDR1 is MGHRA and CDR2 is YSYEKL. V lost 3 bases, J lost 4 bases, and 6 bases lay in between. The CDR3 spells CASSQDVETQYF. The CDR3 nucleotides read TGCGCCAGCAGCCAGGATGTAGAGACCCAGTACTTC.